Following are 17 T cell receptor beta chains from one sample sequenced in a study of T cells expressing NK-cell markers. TCRdb re-called the 5' RACE reads and shows each CDR3 protein once, DNA omitted. This repertoire includes some 16,000 distinct CDR3 sequences. The material sequenced was blood T cells: a sorted CD56 or NKG2C T cell subset, CD4+ or CD8+ T cells, or bulk PBMC T cells (not recorded which). These TCRs come from a man between 18 and 69 years old in good health.

The rearrangement links TRBV4-3 to TRBJ2-7. The CDR3 length is 13 residues. CDR1 and CDR2 (germline): LGHNA, YSLEER. The CDR3 loop is CASSQGGVGEQYF.

The chain employs TRBV7-2 and TRBJ2-5. The germline CDR1 and CDR2 sequences are SGHTA and FQGNSA. The CDR3 has 14 amino acids. CDR3 sequence reads: CASRPFARKETQYF.

The chain joins TRBV12-3 or TRBV12-4 to TRBJ2-6; TCRdb returns TRBD1, unconfirmable since there is no DNA. The length of the CDR3 is 16 residues. CDR3: CASSLVGAKGANVLTF.

The J gene is TRBJ2-1, the V gene TRBV10-3; no DNA is available, so the TRBD1 call from TCRdb remains unchecked. CDR3 length: 14 amino acids. Germline lookup yields CDR1 ENHRY and CDR2 SYGVKD. The CDR3 reads CAIDPGQGFNEQFF.

The V gene is TRBV20-1, the J gene TRBJ2-3; TCRdb's assignment of TRBD2 cannot be checked, as there is no DNA. This CDR3 region has 15 residues. The germline V gene has CDR1 DFQATT and CDR2 SNEGSKA (reference sequence). The CDR3 spells CSARGGTSRGDTQYF.

The J gene is TRBJ1-2, the V gene TRBV12-3 or TRBV12-4. The CDR3 runs 14 residues. The CDR3 region is CASTPSLTNYGYTF.

The chain links TRBV5-1 to TRBJ2-7. The germline V gene has CDR1 SGHRS and CDR2 YFSETQ. This CDR3 is built from 14 residues. The CDR3 loop reads CASSARSSTYEQYF.

J is TRBJ2-2 and V is TRBV5-1; the TRBD1 assignment by TCRdb is unverifiable without DNA. Germline V gene lookup returns CDR1 SGHRS and CDR2 YFSETQ. The CDR3 runs to 14 residues. CDR3 sequence: CASSRDRGTGELFF. The full variable domain, with the rest looked up from reference TRBV5-1 and TRBJ2-2, is KAGVTQTPRYLIKTRGQQVTLSCSPISGHRSVSWYQQTPGQGLQFLFEYFSETQRNKGNFPGRFSGRQFSNSRSEMNVSTLELGDSALYLCASSRDRGTGELFFGEGSRLTVL.

CDR3 protein: CASTGYQETQYF. The J gene is TRBJ2-5, the V gene TRBV28. The CDR3 extends over 12 amino acids. The V gene's germline CDR1 is MDHEN and CDR2 SYDVKM.

The rearrangement joins TRBV20-1 to TRBJ1-2; TCRdb lists TRBD1, though no DNA is available to test this call. The V gene's germline CDR1 is DFQATT and CDR2 SNEGSKA (reference sequence). The CDR3 spans 14 residues. The CDR3 sequence: CSATPGGGGYGYTF.

This chain joins TRBV18 and TRBJ1-1; checking the TCRdb D call of TRBD1 is not possible without DNA. Germline CDR1 is KGHSH and CDR2 is LQKENI. This CDR3 is 12 amino acids long. The chain's CDR3 is CASSLGQIEAFF.

This sequence joins TRBV12-3 or TRBV12-4 and TRBJ2-3; TCRdb selects TRBD1, and the lack of DNA leaves this call unchecked. The CDR3 is 15 amino acids. The CDR3: CASILGGGGADTQYF.

The chain couples TRBV20-1 to TRBJ2-1; the D call of TRBD1 rests on TCRdb alone, since no DNA is present to check it. This CDR3 spans 14 amino acids. Per germline, CDR1 DFQATT and CDR2 SNEGSKA (reference sequence). CDR3 in amino acids: CSASGQGSWDEQFF.

The gene calls are TRBV20-1 and TRBJ2-5; the D call of TRBD2 rests on TCRdb alone, since no DNA is present to check it. There are 15 residues in the CDR3. CDR1 DFQATT and CDR2 SNEGSKA come from the germline V gene (reference sequence). The CDR3 loop is CSARPSGRPGETQYF.

This chain links TRBV5-6 with TRBJ1-2; checking the TCRdb D call of TRBD1 is not possible without DNA. The CDR3 is 12 residues long. Germline lookup yields CDR1 SGHDT and CDR2 YYEEEE. Here the CDR3 reads CASSRDRTGYTF. The full variable domain, in which reference TRBV5-6 and TRBJ1-2 provide the parts outside the CDR3, is DAGVTQSPTHLIKTRGQQVTLRCSPKSGHDTVSWYQQALGQGPQFIFQYYEEEERQRGNFPDRFSGHQFPNYSSELNVNALLLGDSALYLCASSRDRTGYTFGSGTRLTVV.

The chain uses TRBV21-1 and TRBJ2-1; absent DNA, TCRdb's TRBD2 call cannot be checked. TRBV21-1 is a pseudogene. The CDR3 covers 15 residues. The CDR3 spells CASSKEDGLHNEQFF.

CDR3 sequence reads: CASSFEPNTGELFF. The V gene is TRBV5-5, the J gene TRBJ2-2. The CDR3 is 14 residues long. Germline-derived CDR1 and CDR2 are SGHKS and YYEKEE (reference sequence).